This is a list of T cell receptor beta chains from one sample in a study of blood T cell repertoires in COVID-19. Libraries were prepared by immunoSEQ multiplex PCR; TCRdb keeps only in-frame clonotypes and omits some of them. The sample holds a few hundred thousand clones, about 88% seen once. The specimen was PBMCs or T cells enriched from blood (not recorded which). The source is a woman aged 60-75 years in a cohort exposed to, infected with or recovered from COVID-19 (not recorded which). CDR3s include the opening cysteine and the closing phenylalanine or tryptophan.

>TRBV28|TRBJ2-7
CASSLWGTGTYEQYF
>TRBV27|TRBJ2-7
CASSSQPTSYEQYF
>TRBV28|TRBJ1-1
CASSSGGTGRLTHFTEAFF
>TRBV10-3|TRBJ2-7
CAISDPGLAGAYEQYF
>TRBV6-6|TRBJ2-7
CASSYTSGAYEQYF
>TRBV14|TRBJ2-1
CASSQESGGAYYNEQFF
>TRBV27|TRBJ2-1
CASSLSTTHEQFF
>TRBV7-3|TRBJ2-1
CASSASGSSYNEQFF
>TRBV24-1|TRBJ1-1
CATSDPGGLNTEAFF
>TRBV7-3|TRBJ2-2
CASSLSGGQGDTGELFF
>TRBV14|TRBJ1-6
CASSPRRGISNNSPLHF
>TRBV7-6|TRBJ2-1
CASSLEGLAGSEQFF
>TRBV18|TRBJ2-7
CASSFRGDSYEQYF
>TRBV4-2|TRBJ1-2
CASSQDSGQVGYGYTF
>TRBV28|TRBJ1-6
CASSLGGGPYNSPLHF
>TRBV24-1|TRBJ2-2
CATSEGGKNTGELFF
>TRBV18|TRBJ1-1
CASSPGTGLLNTEAFF
>TRBV4-3|TRBJ2-7
CASSPGTSGLYEQYF
>TRBV29-1|TRBJ2-1
CSVEGRTSGSYNEQFF
>TRBV7-3|TRBJ2-1
CASSLNRNSGFYNEQFF
>TRBV10-2|TRBJ2-4
CASSESESLAKNIQYF
>TRBV7-9|TRBJ2-5
CASSLGGGHTMYQETQYF
>TRBV28|TRBJ2-2
CASSSLTGTVSNTGELFF
>TRBV11-3|TRBJ2-4
CASSPTVRDSSVTAKNIQYF
>TRBV27|TRBJ2-3
CASSLSHRDTTQYF
>TRBV6-5|TRBJ2-7
CASSRDRVGYEQYF
>TRBV7-9|TRBJ2-7
CASSFGQGYEQYF
>TRBV23-1|TRBJ2-2
CASSTTEKNTGELFF
>TRBV7-2|TRBJ2-2
CASSLRQKVANTGELFF
>TRBV6-5|TRBJ2-7
CASRVTGHSYEQYF
>TRBV28|TRBJ1-2
CAIKMGLANYGYTF
>TRBV7-2|TRBJ1-2
CASSPRQGNHGYTF
>TRBV28|TRBJ1-4
CASSLRGKLFF
>TRBV5-8|TRBJ2-7
CASSLLQGLDEQYF
>TRBV5-1|TRBJ2-7
CASSLVLAGEQYF
>TRBV28|TRBJ1-6
CASSLPPNNSPLHF
>TRBV10-3|TRBJ2-7
CATLDGGWREQYF